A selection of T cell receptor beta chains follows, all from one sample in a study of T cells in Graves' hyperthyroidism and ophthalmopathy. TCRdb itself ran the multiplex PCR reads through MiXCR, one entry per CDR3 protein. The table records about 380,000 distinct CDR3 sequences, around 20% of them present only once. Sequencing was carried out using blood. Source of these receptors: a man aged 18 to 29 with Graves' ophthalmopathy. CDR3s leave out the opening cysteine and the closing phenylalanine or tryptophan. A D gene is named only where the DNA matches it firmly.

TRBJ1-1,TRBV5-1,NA,ASSYRGSLNTEAF
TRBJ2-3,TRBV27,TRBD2,ASSSPYKAGGQADTQY
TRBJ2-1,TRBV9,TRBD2,ASSDRPGTSGGQPISYNEQF
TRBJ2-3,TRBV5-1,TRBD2,ASSATRLATDTQY
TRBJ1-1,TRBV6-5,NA,ASSYRGDSEAF
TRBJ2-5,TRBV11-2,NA,ASSFGRGQAQETQY
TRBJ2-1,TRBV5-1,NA,ASSLSSSPSYNEQF
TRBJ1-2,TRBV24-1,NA,ATSDQDSNYGYT
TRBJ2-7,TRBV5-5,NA,ASSLFGGQYEQY
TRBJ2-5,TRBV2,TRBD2,ASSGWGGSRETQY
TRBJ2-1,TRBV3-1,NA,ASSLPPGSSYNEQF
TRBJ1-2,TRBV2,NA,ASSENRESGYT
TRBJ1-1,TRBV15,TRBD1,ATSRAQGGTEAF
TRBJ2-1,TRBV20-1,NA,SARALSSYNEQF
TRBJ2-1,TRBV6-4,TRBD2,ASSERGGHNEQF
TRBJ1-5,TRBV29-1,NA,SVQVVEGQPQH
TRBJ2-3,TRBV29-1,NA,SVGPSVGGDTQY
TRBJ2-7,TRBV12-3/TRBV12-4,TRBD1,ASRAPGTGDWEQY
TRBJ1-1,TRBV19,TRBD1,ASTTTDRDTEAF
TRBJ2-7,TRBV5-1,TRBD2,ASSLVGGGFSYEQY
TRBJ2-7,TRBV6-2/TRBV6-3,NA,ASSYPQVPSYEQY
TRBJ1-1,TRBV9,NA,ASSAGTMNTEAF